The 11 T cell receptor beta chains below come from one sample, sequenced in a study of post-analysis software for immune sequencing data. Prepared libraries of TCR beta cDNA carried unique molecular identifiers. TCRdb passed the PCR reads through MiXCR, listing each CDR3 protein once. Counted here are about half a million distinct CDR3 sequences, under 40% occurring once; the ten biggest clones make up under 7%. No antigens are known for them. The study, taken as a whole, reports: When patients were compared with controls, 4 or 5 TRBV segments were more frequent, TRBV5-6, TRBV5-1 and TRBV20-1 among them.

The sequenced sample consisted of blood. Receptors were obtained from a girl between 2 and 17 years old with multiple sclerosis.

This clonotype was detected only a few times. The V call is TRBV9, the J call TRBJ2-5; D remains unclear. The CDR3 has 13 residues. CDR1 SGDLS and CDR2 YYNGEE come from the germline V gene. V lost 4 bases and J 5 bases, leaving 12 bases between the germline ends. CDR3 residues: CASSPYNVETQYF. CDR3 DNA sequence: TGTGCCAGCAGCCCTTATAATGTGGAGACCCAGTACTTC.

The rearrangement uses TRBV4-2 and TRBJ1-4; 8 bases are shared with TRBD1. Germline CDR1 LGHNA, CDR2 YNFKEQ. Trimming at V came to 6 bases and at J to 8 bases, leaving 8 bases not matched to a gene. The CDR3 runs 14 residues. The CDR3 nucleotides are TGTGCCAGCAGTTCTAGGACAGGGCGGGAAAAACTGTTTTTT. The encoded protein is CASSSRTGREKLFF.

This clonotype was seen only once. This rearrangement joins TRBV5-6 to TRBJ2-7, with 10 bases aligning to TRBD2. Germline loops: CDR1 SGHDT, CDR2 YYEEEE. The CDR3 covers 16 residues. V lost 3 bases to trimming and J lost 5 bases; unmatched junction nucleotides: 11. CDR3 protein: CASSSPGTSDQDEQYF. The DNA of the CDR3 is TGTGCCAGCAGCTCCCCCGGGACTAGCGATCAGGACGAGCAGTACTTC.

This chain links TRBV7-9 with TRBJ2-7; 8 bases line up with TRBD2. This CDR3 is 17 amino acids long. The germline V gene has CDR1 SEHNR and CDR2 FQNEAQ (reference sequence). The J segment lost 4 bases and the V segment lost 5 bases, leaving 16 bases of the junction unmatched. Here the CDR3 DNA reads TGTGCCAGCAGCCCGGTAGGAGGAGTAGCGGGGCTTTACGAGCAGTACTTC. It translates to CASSPVGGVAGLYEQYF.

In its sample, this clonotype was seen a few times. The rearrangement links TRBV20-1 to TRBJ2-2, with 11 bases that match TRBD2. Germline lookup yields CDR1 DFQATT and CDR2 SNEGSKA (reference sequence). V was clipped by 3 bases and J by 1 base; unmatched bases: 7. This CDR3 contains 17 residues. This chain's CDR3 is CSARGIAGGMNTGELFF. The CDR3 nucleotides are TGCAGTGCTAGGGGTATAGCGGGGGGGATGAACACCGGGGAGCTGTTTTTT.

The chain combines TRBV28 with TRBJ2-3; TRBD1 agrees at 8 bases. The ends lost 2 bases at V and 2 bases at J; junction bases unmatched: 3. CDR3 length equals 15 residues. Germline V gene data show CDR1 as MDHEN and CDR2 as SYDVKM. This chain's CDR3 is CASSLGQGYTDTQYF. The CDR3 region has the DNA TGTGCCAGCAGTTTAGGACAGGGATACACAGATACGCAGTATTTT.

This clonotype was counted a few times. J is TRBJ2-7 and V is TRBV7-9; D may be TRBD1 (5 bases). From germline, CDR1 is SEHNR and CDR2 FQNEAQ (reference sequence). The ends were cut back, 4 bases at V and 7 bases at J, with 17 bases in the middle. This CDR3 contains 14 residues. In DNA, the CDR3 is TGTGCCAGCAGCTCGCAGGGTTTGGGGTCGGAGCAGTACTTC. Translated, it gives CASSSQGLGSEQYF. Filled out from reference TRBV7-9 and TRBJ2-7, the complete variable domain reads DTGVSQNPRHKITKRGQNVTFRCDPISEHNRLYWYRQTLGQGPEFLTYFQNEAQLEKSRLLSDRFSAERPKGSFSTLEIQRTEQGDSAMYLCASSSQGLGSEQYFGPGTRLTVT.

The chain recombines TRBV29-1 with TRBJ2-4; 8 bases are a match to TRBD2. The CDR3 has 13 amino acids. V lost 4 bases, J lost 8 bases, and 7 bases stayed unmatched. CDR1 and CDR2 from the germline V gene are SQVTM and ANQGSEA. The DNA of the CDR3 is TGCAGCGTTGCTACGGGGGGGGTTCACATTCAGTACTTC. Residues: CSVATGGVHIQYF. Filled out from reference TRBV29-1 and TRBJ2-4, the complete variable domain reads SAVISQKPSRDICQRGTSLTIQCQVDSQVTMMFWYRQQPGQSLTLIATANQGSEATYESGFVIDKFPISRPNLTFSTLTVSNMSPEDSSIYLCSVATGGVHIQYFGAGTRLSVL.

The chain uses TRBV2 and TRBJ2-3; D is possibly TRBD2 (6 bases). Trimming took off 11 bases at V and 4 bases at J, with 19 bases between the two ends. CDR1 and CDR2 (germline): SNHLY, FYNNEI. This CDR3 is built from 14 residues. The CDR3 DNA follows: TGTGCCTCCGGGGGTAGCGTGGTGGCAGATACGCAGTATTTT. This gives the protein CASGGSVVADTQYF.

CDR3 region: CGQSGGAGYTEAFF. CDR3 nucleotide sequence: TGCGGCCAGAGCGGGGGGGCTGGTTACACTGAAGCTTTCTTT. This chain joins TRBV20-1 and TRBJ1-1; the D gene is possibly TRBD1 (6 bases). This CDR3 contains 14 residues. The germline V gene has CDR1 DFQATT and CDR2 SNEGSKA (reference sequence).

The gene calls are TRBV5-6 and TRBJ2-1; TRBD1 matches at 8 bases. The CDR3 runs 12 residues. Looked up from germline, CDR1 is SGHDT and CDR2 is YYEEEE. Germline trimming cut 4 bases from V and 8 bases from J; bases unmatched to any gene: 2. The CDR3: CASSVQGDEQFF. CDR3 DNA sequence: TGTGCCAGCAGCGTACAGGGGGATGAGCAGTTCTTC.